There are a few counts of the clone carrying this TCR beta chain. This sample was included in a study of OX40 agonist ivuxolimab in advanced cancers. Study background: Eligibility admitted prior anti-PD-1, anti-PD-L1 or anti-CTLA-4 therapy; about 42% had some.

The CDR3 covers 16 residues. Trimming removed 0 bases from V and 3 bases from J, with 14 bases in between. In germline, CDR1 is LGHNA, CDR2 YSLEER. The table came from immunoSEQ multiplex PCR; TCRdb's copy has only in-frame clones and leaves some out. The table shows approximately 89,000 clones, with just over 90% occurring only once. Sample: CD4+ or CD8+ T cells sorted from blood, taken in a trial of the OX40 agonist ivuxolimab. The receptor was derived from an adult with an advanced solid tumor such as melanoma, head and neck, liver or kidney cancer. This chain uses TRBV4-3 with TRBJ1-1; no reliable D call. The DNA of the CDR3 is TGCGCCAGCAGCCAAGAAGGGAGGATGAGGGACACTGAAGCTTTCTTT. Encoded protein: CASSQEGRMRDTEAFF.